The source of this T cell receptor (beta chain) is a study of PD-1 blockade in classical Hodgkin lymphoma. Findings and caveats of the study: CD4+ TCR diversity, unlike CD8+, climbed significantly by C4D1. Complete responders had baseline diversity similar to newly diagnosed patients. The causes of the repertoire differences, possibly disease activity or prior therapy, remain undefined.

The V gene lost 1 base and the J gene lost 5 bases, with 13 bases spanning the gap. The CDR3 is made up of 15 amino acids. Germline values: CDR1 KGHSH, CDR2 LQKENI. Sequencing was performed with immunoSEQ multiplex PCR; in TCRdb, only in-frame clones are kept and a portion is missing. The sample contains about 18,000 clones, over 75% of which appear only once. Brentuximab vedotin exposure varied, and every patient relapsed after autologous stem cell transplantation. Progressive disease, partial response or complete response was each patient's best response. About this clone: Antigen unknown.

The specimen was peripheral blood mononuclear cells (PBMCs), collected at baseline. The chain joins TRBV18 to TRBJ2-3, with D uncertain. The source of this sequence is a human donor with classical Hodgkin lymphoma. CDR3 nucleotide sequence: TGTGCCAGCTCACCACTCCCCCCCCCGAGAGATACGCAGTATTTT. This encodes CASSPLPPPRDTQYF. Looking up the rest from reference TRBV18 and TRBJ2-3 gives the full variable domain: NAGVMQNPRHLVRRRGQEARLRCSPMKGHSHVYWYRQLPEEGLKFMVYLQKENIIDESGMPKERFSAEFPKEGPSILRIQQVVRGDSAAYFCASSPLPPPRDTQYFGPGTRLTVL.